This T cell receptor beta chain was sequenced during a study of blood T cell repertoires in COVID-19. Study-wide background: Samples taken during acute and convalescent COVID-19 were collected in the United States, Italy and Spain.

Study processing details: Amplification of reference gene primers was used by the study to estimate nucleated cell counts. TCRdb's table, derived via immunoSEQ multiplex PCR, lists solely in-frame clones and lacks some. From that table come the V and J calls and clone size; the DNA was used to work out D and trimming. Among some 200,000 clones listed, about 80% were seen once. Patients in Seattle were enrolled during active infection, then followed longitudinally. CDR1 SNHLY and CDR2 FYNNEI come from the germline V gene. The V and J ends lost 3 bases and 4 bases respectively, with 9 bases between them. The CDR3 sequence is 13 residues long.

This clonotype was sampled from a woman older than 75 with COVID-19, enrolled during active disease. The chain has TRBV2 and TRBJ1-2, with unresolved D. The sequenced sample was peripheral blood. CDR3 sequence reads: CASSEAVPYGYTF. Written as DNA, the CDR3 is TGTGCCAGCAGTGAGGCAGTCCCCTATGGCTACACCTTC.